This entry features one T cell receptor (beta chain) sequence. As handled by the study authors: Amplified reference gene primers provided the basis for estimating nucleated cell counts. The table came from immunoSEQ multiplex PCR; TCRdb's copy has only in-frame clones and leaves some out. V, J and clone size reflect that table, while D and trimming were determined from the DNA. The sample records 300,000 or so clones, over 80% being singletons. CDR3 length equals 15 residues. V lost 5 bases, J lost 4 bases, and 10 bases stayed unmatched. CDR1 and CDR2 (germline): KGHSH, LQKENI. This sample is part of a study of blood T cell repertoires in COVID-19. At the level of the study: Specimens from acute and convalescent COVID-19 originated in the United States, Italy and Spain.

V gene TRBV18 combines with J gene TRBJ1-2; 7 bases are a match to TRBD1. The source material was peripheral blood. The source is a woman between 40 and 55 years old with acute or convalescent COVID-19. The CDR3 loop reads CASSAQTGTSYGYTF. The CDR3 region has the DNA TGTGCCAGCTCAGCGCAGACAGGGACGAGCTATGGCTACACCTTC.